This entry lists 20 T cell receptor beta chains sequenced from one sample in a study of cytomegalovirus exposure and HLA in healthy donors. It was with 60 Vbeta and 13 Jbeta primers that the PCR ran. The assay was immunoSEQ multiplex PCR, and TCRdb's table has in-frame clones only and misses some. The repertoire has more than 100,000 clones, approximately 78% of them found once; the top ten carry less than 10%. The specimen sequenced was PBMCs. These receptors were collected from a woman in her fifties or sixties in good health and CMV-seropositive.

The gene calls are TRBV2 and TRBJ2-5; the match to TRBD2 covers 9 bases. Germline V gene lookup returns CDR1 SNHLY and CDR2 FYNNEI. The CDR3 runs 17 residues. V was clipped by 3 bases and J by 5 bases; unmatched bases: 13. Here the CDR3 DNA reads TGTGCCAGCAGTGATCTTCCTAGCGGGGCTCTACGGGAGACCCAGTACTTC. It specifies CASSDLPSGALRETQYF.

The chain carries TRBV7-8 and TRBJ2-3; 7 bases align to TRBD1. Looked up from germline, CDR1 is SGHVS and CDR2 is FQNEAQ. J gave up 0 bases and V 7 bases, and 10 bases lay outside the gene matches. The CDR3 is 16 amino acids. The CDR3, as DNA: TGTGCCAGCACCGACAGGGCTTACCTTAGCACAGATACGCAGTATTTT. As protein: CASTDRAYLSTDTQYF.

This rearrangement joins TRBV29-1 to TRBJ2-1, with a tentative D call TRBD2 (6 bases). This CDR3 has 17 amino acids. Germline V gives CDR1 SQVTM, CDR2 ANQGSEA. The V end lost 4 bases, the J end lost 0 bases, and 19 bases lay between the germline ends. CDR3 region: CSVGASVGGFSYNEQFF. For the CDR3, the DNA is TGCAGCGTTGGCGCTAGCGTAGGAGGGTTCTCCTACAATGAGCAGTTCTTC.

CDR3 sequence: CAWSKEALGYTF. The CDR3 DNA sequence: TGTGCCTGGAGTAAGGAGGCCCTCGGCTACACCTTC. The chain joins TRBV30 to TRBJ1-2; D is uncertain. The V end was cut by 2 bases, the J end by 8 bases, with 12 bases between. Germline V gene lookup returns CDR1 GTSNPN and CDR2 SVGIG (reference sequence). The length of the CDR3 is 12 residues.

The V and J genes are TRBV6-1 and TRBJ1-2; TRBD1 matches 8 bases. The CDR3 totals 15 residues. CDR1 and CDR2 from the germline V gene are MNHNS and SASEGT. V was clipped by 6 bases and J by 4 bases; unmatched bases: 10. CDR3 residues: CASSPPDRVVYGYTF. The CDR3 DNA sequence: TGTGCCAGCAGCCCTCCGGACAGGGTCGTCTATGGCTACACCTTC.

The rearrangement links TRBV6-1 to TRBJ1-3, with D possibly being TRBD1 (5 bases). The ends were cut back, 2 bases at V and 0 bases at J, with 8 bases in the middle. The V gene's germline CDR1 is MNHNS and CDR2 SASEGT. The CDR3 has 15 amino acids. Written as DNA, the CDR3 is TGTGCCAGCAGTGAATATAGGGGCTCTGGAAACACCATATATTTT. Encoded protein: CASSEYRGSGNTIYF.

The chain uses TRBV28 and TRBJ2-1, with D tentatively TRBD2 (6 bases). CDR3 length: 17 amino acids. V was cut by 2 bases and J by 2 bases, with 16 bases left in between. The germline V gene encodes CDR1 MDHEN and CDR2 SYDVKM. The chain's CDR3 is CASSLRVSRLAYNEQFF. The CDR3, as DNA: TGTGCCAGCAGTTTAAGAGTTTCCCGACTAGCCTACAATGAGCAGTTCTTC.

The chain carries TRBV5-5 and TRBJ2-5; 12 positions match TRBD2. The germline CDR1 and CDR2 sequences are SGHKS and YYEKEE (reference sequence). The length of the CDR3 is 16 residues. V lost 2 bases and J lost 5; bases outside the gene matches: 7. The chain's CDR3 is CASSFPLAGGRETQYF. The DNA of the CDR3 is TGTGCCAGCAGCTTCCCACTAGCGGGGGGTCGGGAGACCCAGTACTTC.

The CDR3 DNA sequence: TGTGCCAGCACACAGGACAGGCCACACTATGGCTACACCTTC. Protein sequence: CASTQDRPHYGYTF. This chain joins TRBV2 and TRBJ1-2, with 7 bases lining up with TRBD1. This CDR3 comprises 14 residues. CDR1 and CDR2 from the germline V gene are SNHLY and FYNNEI. Losses at the gene ends were 7 bases for V and 3 bases for J; bases not matched to a gene: 8.

This clone was seen a single time. CDR3 DNA: TGTGCCTGGAGGGTCTTATCGGGGGAGCTGGGCTACACCTTC. It codes for CAWRVLSGELGYTF. This chain connects TRBV30 to TRBJ1-2; the D gene is possibly TRBD1 (5 bases). CDR1 and CDR2 from the germline V gene are GTSNPN and SVGIG (reference sequence). This CDR3 is 14 amino acids long. V gave up 3 bases and J gave up 8 bases, with 19 bases separating them.

The rearrangement uses TRBV5-1 and TRBJ2-7; D is uncertain. The germline V gene has CDR1 SGHRS and CDR2 YFSETQ. Trimming took off 5 bases at V and 6 bases at J, with 18 bases between the two ends. The CDR3 consists of 14 residues. The CDR3 DNA is TGCGCCAGCAGTCAAGACCGGTCCCCGGGCGAGCAGTACTTC. Amino acids: CASSQDRSPGEQYF. The variable domain in full, completed from reference TRBV5-1 and TRBJ2-7, reads KAGVTQTPRYLIKTRGQQVTLSCSPISGHRSVSWYQQTPGQGLQFLFEYFSETQRNKGNFPGRFSGRQFSNSRSEMNVSTLELGDSALYLCASSQDRSPGEQYFGPGTRLTVT.

The genes are TRBV6-5 and TRBJ1-2; 9 nucleotides line up with TRBD1. The germline gives CDR1 MNHEY, CDR2 SVGAGI. V shed 4 bases and J 4 bases; nucleotides not matched to a gene: 4. This CDR3 contains 14 residues. CDR3 in amino acids: CASSWDRVAYGYTF. CDR3 DNA: TGTGCCAGCAGTTGGGACAGGGTGGCCTATGGCTACACCTTC.

V gene TRBV4-2 combines with J gene TRBJ2-2; 7 bases are shared with TRBD1. The V gene end was trimmed by 3 bases and the J gene end by 1 base; junction bases not matched to a gene: 2. Per the germline V gene, CDR1 is LGHNA and CDR2 is YNFKEQ. The CDR3 totals 15 residues. The CDR3 DNA reads as TGTGCCAGCAGCCAGGGACAGATGAACACCGGGGAGCTGTTTTTT. Its translation is CASSQGQMNTGELFF.

The chain is built from TRBV2 and TRBJ1-2, with TRBD1 matching 8 bases. CDR1 SNHLY and CDR2 FYNNEI come from the germline V gene. V lost 8 bases, J lost 0 bases, and 2 bases stayed unmatched. CDR3 length: 13 amino acids. The CDR3 reads CASQTGANYGYTF. CDR3 nucleotide sequence: TGTGCCAGCCAGACAGGGGCTAACTATGGCTACACCTTC. The full variable domain, its missing parts supplied by reference TRBV2 and TRBJ1-2, is EPEVTQTPSHQVTQMGQEVILRCVPISNHLYFYWYRQILGQKVEFLVSFYNNEISEKSEIFDDQFSVERPDGSNFTLKIRSTKLEDSAMYFCASQTGANYGYTFGSGTRLTVV.

The genes are TRBV7-9 and TRBJ2-7; possibly TRBD1 for D (5 bases). The V end lost 5 bases, the J end lost 7 bases, and 21 bases lay between the germline ends. This CDR3 spans 15 amino acids. Looked up from germline, CDR1 is SEHNR and CDR2 is FQNEAQ (reference sequence). CDR3 residues: CASSRSGFPSTEQYF. The CDR3 DNA reads as TGTGCCAGCAGCCGATCAGGGTTTCCCTCTACGGAGCAGTACTTC.

This chain joins TRBV18 and TRBJ2-7; D gene ambiguous. Trimming left V 2 bases short and J 5 bases short, with 7 bases between. Germline CDR1 is KGHSH and CDR2 is LQKENI. The length of the CDR3 is 12 residues. This CDR3 reads CASSPARDEQYF. CDR3 nucleotide sequence: TGTGCCAGCTCACCAGCCCGGGACGAGCAGTACTTC.

The rearrangement links TRBV10-3 to TRBJ2-7, with D perhaps matching TRBD2 (6 bases). Deletions cut 9 bases from V and 5 bases from J, with 20 bases between. CDR3 length equals 14 residues. Germline V CDR1 and CDR2: ENHRY, SYGVKD. CDR3 sequence: CAIRGVRDFDEQYF. CDR3 coding DNA: TGTGCCATACGAGGCGTACGGGACTTTGACGAGCAGTACTTC.

This chain joins TRBV4-3 and TRBJ1-1; 7 nucleotides line up with TRBD1. V lost 5 bases to trimming and J lost 4 bases; unmatched junction nucleotides: 10. Germline V lookup: CDR1 LGHNA, CDR2 YSLEER. This CDR3 contains 15 residues. For the CDR3, the DNA is TGCGCCAGCAGCTCTATCGGGACAGCGACCACTGAAGCTTTCTTT. Its protein product is CASSSIGTATTEAFF.

This clone was seen only once. The chain links TRBV7-9 to TRBJ2-4, with TRBD2 as a possible D gene (5 bases). Trimming pared 0 bases from V and 7 bases from J, leaving 13 bases between. Germline V CDR1 and CDR2: SEHNR, FQNEAQ (reference sequence). The CDR3 has 15 residues. This CDR3 reads CASSLAEAWPNIQYF. Here the CDR3 DNA reads TGTGCCAGCAGCTTAGCGGAGGCCTGGCCTAACATTCAGTACTTC.

This rearrangement joins TRBV5-1 to TRBJ2-2, with a possible D match to TRBD2 (6 bases). V was shortened by 7 bases and J by 0 bases, with 10 bases between the two germline ends. There are 14 residues in the CDR3. Germline assignment: CDR1 SGHRS and CDR2 YFSETQ. Written as DNA, the CDR3 is TGCGCCAGCGGGGGGTCCACGAACACCGGGGAGCTGTTTTTT. As protein: CASGGSTNTGELFF.